The 20 T cell receptor beta chains listed next were all sequenced from one sample in a study of T cell responses to AZD1222 COVID-19 vaccine. Measured with immunoSEQ multiplex PCR; TCRdb has only the in-frame clones, and not every one. This sample yields around 120,000 clones, of which 70% to 90% are seen a single time; 3.5% belongs to the top ten. This specimen consisted of peripheral blood, obtained 28 days after the second AZD1222 dose. These receptors came from an adult who received the AZD1222 COVID-19 vaccine.

This clone was detected only once. The chain couples TRBV6-5 to TRBJ2-4; D gene ambiguous. Germline loops: CDR1 MNHEY, CDR2 SVGAGI. V gave up 7 bases and J gave up 2 bases, with 15 bases separating them. This CDR3 has 15 residues. The CDR3 bases are TGTGCCAGCACCCGCTTGGGGTTTACCAAAAACATTCAGTACTTC. Translation: CASTRLGFTKNIQYF.

The genes are TRBV6-5 and TRBJ2-1, with D perhaps matching TRBD1 or TRBD2 (5 bases each). V gave up 0 bases and J gave up 3 bases, with 9 bases separating them. This CDR3 spans 15 amino acids. Germline CDR1 MNHEY, CDR2 SVGAGI. The CDR3 DNA reads as TGTGCCAGCAGTTACTCGGGGGACGGCTACAATGAGCAGTTCTTC. Translation gives CASSYSGDGYNEQFF.

The CDR3 here is CASSLESFSLQPQHF. The CDR3 bases are TGTGCCAGCAGCTTAGAATCCTTCTCCCTGCAGCCCCAGCATTTT. This chain joins TRBV7-2 and TRBJ1-5; D remains ambiguous. The CDR3 totals 15 residues. V shed 1 base and J shed 7 bases, with 14 bases lying between them. The germline gives CDR1 SGHTA, CDR2 FQGNSA.

The genes are TRBV7-9 and TRBJ2-1; 7 bases are a match to TRBD1. V shed 4 bases and J 14 bases; nucleotides not matched to a gene: 5. The germline CDR1 and CDR2 sequences are SEHNR and FQNEAQ (reference sequence). This CDR3 region has 11 residues. The CDR3, as DNA: TGTGCCAGCAGCTCAGGACAGGCTAAGTTCTTC. It specifies CASSSGQAKFF.

The CDR3 is CASSMQYTEAFF. DNA of the CDR3: TGTGCCAGCAGCATGCAATACACTGAAGCTTTCTTT. The genes are TRBV12-3 or TRBV12-4 and TRBJ1-1; no clear D gene. The CDR3 is 12 residues long. Trimming took off 6 bases at V and 3 bases at J, with 8 bases between the two ends.

The chain recombines TRBV19 with TRBJ2-3, with D perhaps TRBD1 or TRBD2 (5 bases each). CDR1 and CDR2 from the germline V gene are LNHDA and SQIVND (reference sequence). This CDR3 region has 15 residues. V gave up 3 bases and J gave up 5 bases, with 15 bases separating them. CDR3 sequence reads: CASSMGTGWGDTQYF. CDR3 DNA sequence: TGTGCCAGTAGTATGGGGACGGGATGGGGAGATACGCAGTATTTT.

The rearrangement uses TRBV6-5 and TRBJ1-3; 9 bases fit TRBD1. V dropped 6 bases and J dropped 0; count of bases not matched to a gene: 3. This CDR3 region has 15 residues. Germline CDR1 and CDR2: MNHEY and SVGAGI. CDR3 region: CASRMTGGSGNTIYF. The CDR3 nucleotides are TGTGCCAGCAGAATGACAGGGGGCTCTGGAAACACCATATATTTT.

This clone appeared once. J is TRBJ2-7 and V is TRBV18, with TRBD1 matching 11 bases. The CDR3 is made up of 15 amino acids. With 2 bases clipped from V and 2 bases from J, the junction kept 2 bases outside the gene matches. Germline V gene lookup returns CDR1 KGHSH and CDR2 LQKENI. The CDR3 nucleotides read TGTGCCAGCTCACCAGGGACAGGGGGTACCTACGAGCAGTACTTC. Translating it yields CASSPGTGGTYEQYF.

This clone was seen just once. In DNA form, the CDR3 reads TGTGCCATCAGTGAGTCGAGCTCTGCGGTCGCGACCTACGAGCAGTACTTC. Translating gives CAISESSSAVATYEQYF. J is TRBJ2-7 and V is TRBV10-3, with unresolved D. V lost 0 bases to trimming and J lost 2 bases, with 17 bases between them. The CDR3 runs 17 residues. Germline V gene lookup returns CDR1 ENHRY and CDR2 SYGVKD.

The V and J genes are TRBV6-2 or TRBV6-3 and TRBJ1-2; no reliable D call. This CDR3 comprises 14 residues. CDR1 and CDR2 from the germline V gene are MNHEY and SVGEGT. V dropped 4 bases and J dropped 8 bases, with 17 bases sitting between them. The CDR3 nucleotides are TGTGCCAGCAGTTTGAATTTCGCATATCAGGGCTACACCTTC. Translated: CASSLNFAYQGYTF.

Here the CDR3 DNA reads TGTGCCAGCAGCTTCCCAGGGGGCTACGAGCAGTACTTC. It codes for CASSFPGGYEQYF. The V call is TRBV5-4, the J call TRBJ2-7, with 7 nucleotides matching TRBD1. The CDR3 is 13 amino acids. J lost 3 bases, V lost 2 bases, and 2 bases had no gene match. Germline assignment: CDR1 SGHNT and CDR2 YYREEE (reference sequence).

This chain connects TRBV28 to TRBJ1-2; 7 positions agree with TRBD1. Trimming cost V 7 bases and J 8 bases; bases outside gene matches: 7. Per the germline V gene, CDR1 is MDHEN and CDR2 is SYDVKM. The CDR3 is made up of 12 amino acids. The CDR3 here is CASNVGGQGYTF. For the CDR3, the DNA is TGTGCCAGCAACGTCGGGGGACAGGGCTACACCTTC.

The table lists this clone with a count of one. The chain is built from TRBV6-4 and TRBJ2-3; TRBD2 might be the D (6 bases). This CDR3 contains 14 residues. Trimming pared 6 bases from V and 0 bases from J, leaving 10 bases between. Germline V lookup: CDR1 MRHNA, CDR2 SNTAGT. The DNA for the CDR3 is TGTGCCAGCAGACCCGGGACTAGCACAGATACGCAGTATTTT. Encoded protein: CASRPGTSTDTQYF.

V gene TRBV4-3 combines with J gene TRBJ1-1; maybe TRBD1 (6 bases). CDR3 length: 13 amino acids. Trimming cost V 0 bases and J 7 bases, with 9 bases left between them. Germline V gene sequence: CDR1 LGHNA, CDR2 YSLEER. CDR3 residues: CASSQDAGDEAFF. CDR3 nucleotides: TGCGCCAGCAGCCAAGATGCAGGGGATGAAGCTTTCTTT.

The gene calls are TRBV14 and TRBJ1-4; no reliable D call. Trimming shortened V by 4 bases and J by 7 bases, and 13 bases separated the two germline ends. The CDR3 spans 14 residues. Germline-derived CDR1 and CDR2 are SGHDN and FVKESK. Here the CDR3 reads CASSPARNSEKLFF. The CDR3 coding sequence is TGTGCCAGCAGCCCCGCCCGCAATTCTGAAAAACTGTTTTTT.

The rearrangement uses TRBV6-2 or TRBV6-3 and TRBJ2-1; tentative D call: TRBD2 (7 bases). V dropped 2 bases and J dropped 7 bases, with 12 bases sitting between them. Germline-derived CDR1 and CDR2 are MNHEY and SVGEGT. This CDR3 region has 14 residues. CDR3 coding DNA: TGTGCCAGCAGTTACGGGGAGGGGGGGAATGAGCAGTTCTTC. Amino acid sequence: CASSYGEGGNEQFF.

The J gene is TRBJ2-5, the V gene TRBV7-9; D is perhaps TRBD1 (5 bases). V was trimmed by 1 base and J by 5 bases, leaving 14 bases between them. This CDR3 contains 15 residues. Germline-derived CDR1 and CDR2 are SEHNR and FQNEAQ (reference sequence). CDR3: CASSLVRGAGETQYF. Written as DNA, the CDR3 is TGTGCCAGCAGCTTAGTTAGGGGTGCCGGGGAGACCCAGTACTTC.

The CDR3 here is CASSLRERARTDTQYF. The CDR3, as DNA: TGTGCCAGCAGCTTAAGAGAGCGGGCACGCACAGATACGCAGTATTTT. This chain connects TRBV7-3 to TRBJ2-3; D might be TRBD2 (6 bases). Germline CDR1 reads SGHTA; CDR2 reads FQGTGA. Trimming removed 1 base from V and 1 base from J, with 12 bases in between. There are 16 residues in the CDR3.

The chain couples TRBV4-2 to TRBJ1-5, with 8 bases that match TRBD1. Germline loops: CDR1 LGHNA, CDR2 YNFKEQ. V dropped 0 bases and J dropped 7; count of bases not matched to a gene: 8. This CDR3 contains 16 residues. The CDR3 reads CASSQDITGGEQPQHF. As DNA, the CDR3 is TGTGCCAGCAGCCAAGATATAACAGGGGGGGAGCAGCCCCAGCATTTT.

The CDR3 reads CASWAGQNSPLHF. In DNA form, the CDR3 reads TGTGCCAGTTGGGCAGGGCAAAATTCACCCCTCCACTTT. The genes are TRBV19 and TRBJ1-6; possibly TRBD1 for D (5 bases). Germline CDR1 reads LNHDA; CDR2 reads SQIVND (reference sequence). The V end was cut by 8 bases, the J end by 7 bases, with 12 bases between. The CDR3 covers 13 residues.